These 4 T cell receptor beta chains came from one sample sequenced in a study of OX40 agonist ivuxolimab in advanced cancers. Using immunoSEQ multiplex PCR, the repertoire was profiled, and TCRdb retains in-frame clones only, with some absent. The sample has about 22,000 clones, around 80% seen once; the top ten hold less than 45%. Sequenced here: CD4+ or CD8+ T cells sorted from blood, sampled in a trial of the OX40 agonist ivuxolimab. The receptor set was obtained from an adult with an advanced solid tumor such as melanoma, head and neck, liver or kidney cancer.

The chain carries TRBV11-3 and TRBJ2-3; a weak D match, TRBD1 (5 bases). The CDR3 spans 14 residues. The V gene's germline CDR1 is SGHNT and CDR2 YENEEA. V lost 4 bases to trimming and J lost 4 bases, with 12 bases between them. The chain's CDR3 is CASSYYGAPDTQYF. CDR3 in DNA: TGTGCCAGCAGCTATTATGGGGCGCCAGATACGCAGTATTTT.

J is TRBJ2-5 and V is TRBV6-5; 11 positions match TRBD2. The CDR3 covers 15 residues. V was pared by 5 bases and J by 1 base, with 3 bases of the junction left unmatched. Germline assignment: CDR1 MNHEY and CDR2 SVGAGI. DNA for the CDR3: TGTGCCAGCAGTACAGGACTAGCGGGCCAAGAGACCCAGTACTTC. It codes for CASSTGLAGQETQYF.

In its sample, this clone was seen a few times. One end of the junction does not line up with germline, which may come from a read error. The chain employs TRBV4-2 and TRBJ1-4; D is possibly TRBD1 (6 bases). CDR3 length: 17 residues. Germline V CDR1 and CDR2: LGHNA, YNFKEQ. The CDR3 spells CASNQQGGGVTNEKLFF. In DNA, the CDR3 is TGTGCCAGCAACCAACAGGGAGGGGGGGTAACTAATGAAAAACTGTTTTTT.

The chain combines TRBV19 with TRBJ1-4; D possibly corresponds to TRBD1 (5 bases). Between the trimmed V and J ends, which lost 3 bases and 7 bases, there was a span of 21 bases. The germline V gene has CDR1 LNHDA and CDR2 SQIVND (reference sequence). CDR3 length: 17 residues. The CDR3: CASSIGGQSLMGEKLFF. The DNA of the CDR3 is TGTGCCAGTAGTATTGGTGGACAAAGCCTGATGGGTGAAAAACTGTTTTTT.